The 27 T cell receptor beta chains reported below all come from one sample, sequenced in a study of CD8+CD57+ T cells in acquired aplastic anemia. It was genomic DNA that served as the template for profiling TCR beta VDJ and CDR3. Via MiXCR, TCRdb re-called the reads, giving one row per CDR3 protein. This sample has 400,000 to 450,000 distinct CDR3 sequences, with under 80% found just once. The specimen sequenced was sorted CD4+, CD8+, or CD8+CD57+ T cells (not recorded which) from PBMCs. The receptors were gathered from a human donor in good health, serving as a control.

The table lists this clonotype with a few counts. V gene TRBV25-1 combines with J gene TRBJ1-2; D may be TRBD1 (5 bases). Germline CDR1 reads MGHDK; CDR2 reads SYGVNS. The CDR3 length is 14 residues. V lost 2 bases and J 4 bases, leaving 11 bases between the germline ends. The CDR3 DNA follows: TGTGCCAGCAGTGAACCTATAGACAGCTATGGCTACACCTTC. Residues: CASSEPIDSYGYTF.

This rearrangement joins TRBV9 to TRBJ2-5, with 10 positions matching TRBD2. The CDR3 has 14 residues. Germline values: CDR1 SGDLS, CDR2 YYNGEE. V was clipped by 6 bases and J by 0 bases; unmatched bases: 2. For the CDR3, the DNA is TGTGCCAGCACTAGCGGGGGTCACCAAGAGACCCAGTACTTC. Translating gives CASTSGGHQETQYF.

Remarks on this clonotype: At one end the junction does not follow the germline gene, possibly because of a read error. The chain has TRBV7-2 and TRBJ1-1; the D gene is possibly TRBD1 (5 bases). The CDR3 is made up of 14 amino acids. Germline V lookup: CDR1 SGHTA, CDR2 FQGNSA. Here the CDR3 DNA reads TGTGCCAGCAGCTCCGGGGGGAGGAACACCGACGGTTCGTTT. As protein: CASSSGGRNTDGSF.

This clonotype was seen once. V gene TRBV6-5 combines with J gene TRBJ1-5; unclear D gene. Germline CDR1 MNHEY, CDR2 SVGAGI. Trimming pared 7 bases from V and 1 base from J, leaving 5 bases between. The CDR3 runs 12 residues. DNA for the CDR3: TGTGCCAGCAAGGCGAGCAATCAGCCCCAGCATTTT. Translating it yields CASKASNQPQHF.

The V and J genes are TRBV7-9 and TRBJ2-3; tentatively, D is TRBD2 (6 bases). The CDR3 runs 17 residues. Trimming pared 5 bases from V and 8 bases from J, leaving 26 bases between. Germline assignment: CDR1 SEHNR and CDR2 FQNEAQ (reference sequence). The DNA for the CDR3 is TGTGCCAGCAGCACAGCGGGTCCAGGCTACGGCTCCGGTACGCAGTATTTT. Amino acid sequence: CASSTAGPGYGSGTQYF.

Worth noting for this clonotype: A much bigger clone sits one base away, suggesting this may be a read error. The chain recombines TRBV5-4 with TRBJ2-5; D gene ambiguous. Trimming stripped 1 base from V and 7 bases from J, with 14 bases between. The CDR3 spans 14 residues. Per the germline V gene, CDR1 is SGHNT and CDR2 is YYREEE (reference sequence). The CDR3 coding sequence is TGTGCCAGCAGCTTGCCAGACCCTCCAGGGACCCAGTACTTC. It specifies CASSLPDPPGTQYF.

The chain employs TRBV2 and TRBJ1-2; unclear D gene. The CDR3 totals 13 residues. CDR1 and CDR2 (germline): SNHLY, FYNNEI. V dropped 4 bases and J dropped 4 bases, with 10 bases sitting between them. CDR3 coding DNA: TGTGCCAGCAGTGTCGCACAGTTCTATGGCTACACCTTC. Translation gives CASSVAQFYGYTF.

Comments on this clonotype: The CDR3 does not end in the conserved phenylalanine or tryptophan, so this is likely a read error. Here the CDR3 reads CASREGGPNEQFC. The CDR3 DNA reads as TGTGCCAGCAGGGAGGGTGGTCCTAATGAGCAGTTCTGC. J is TRBJ2-1 and V is TRBV7-3; TRBD2 might be the D (6 bases). V was shortened by 6 bases and J by 7 bases, with 13 bases between the two germline ends. This CDR3 is built from 13 residues. Germline-derived CDR1 and CDR2 are SGHTA and FQGTGA.

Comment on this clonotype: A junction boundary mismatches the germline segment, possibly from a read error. CDR3 DNA sequence: TGTGCCTGCAGCCAAGTAGGGGGGCCCACTGAAGCTTTCTTT. Amino acids: CACSQVGGPTEAFF. This sequence joins TRBV14 and TRBJ1-1; possible D gene TRBD1, 6 bases. Germline V gene lookup returns CDR1 SGHDN and CDR2 FVKESK. This CDR3 has 14 amino acids.

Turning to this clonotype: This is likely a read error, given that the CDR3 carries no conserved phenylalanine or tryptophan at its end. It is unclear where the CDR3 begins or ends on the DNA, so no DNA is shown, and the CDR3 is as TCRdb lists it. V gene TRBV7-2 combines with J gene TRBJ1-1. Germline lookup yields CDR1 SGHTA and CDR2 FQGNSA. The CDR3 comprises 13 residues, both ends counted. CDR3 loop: CASSPGASGNTIY.

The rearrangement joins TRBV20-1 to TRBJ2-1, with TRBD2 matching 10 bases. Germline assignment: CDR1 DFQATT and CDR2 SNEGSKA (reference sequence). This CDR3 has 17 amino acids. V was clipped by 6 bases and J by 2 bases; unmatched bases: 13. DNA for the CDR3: TGCAGTGCCGCGACTAGCGGGTTAAGGTGGACCTACAATGAGCAGTTCTTC. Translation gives CSAATSGLRWTYNEQFF.

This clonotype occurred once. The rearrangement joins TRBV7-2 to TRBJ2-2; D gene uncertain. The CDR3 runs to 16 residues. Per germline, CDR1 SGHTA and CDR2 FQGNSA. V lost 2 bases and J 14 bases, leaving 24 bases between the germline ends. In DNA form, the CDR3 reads TGTGCCAGCAGCTTACCTTGTACCACCTACGAGCAGTACCTGTTTTTT. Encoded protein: CASSLPCTTYEQYLFF.

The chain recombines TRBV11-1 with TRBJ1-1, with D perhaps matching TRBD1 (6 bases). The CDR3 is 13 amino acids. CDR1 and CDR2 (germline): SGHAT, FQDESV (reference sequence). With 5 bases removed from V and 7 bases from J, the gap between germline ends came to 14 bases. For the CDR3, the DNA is TGTGCCAGCAGCGTGCGACAGGCCTTTGAAGCTTTCTTT. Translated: CASSVRQAFEAFF. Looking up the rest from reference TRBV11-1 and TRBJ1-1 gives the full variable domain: EAEVAQSPRYKITEKSQAVAFWCDPISGHATLYWYRQILGQGPELLVQFQDESVVDDSQLPKDRFSAERLKGVDSTLKIQPAELGDSAMYLCASSVRQAFEAFFGQGTRLTVV.

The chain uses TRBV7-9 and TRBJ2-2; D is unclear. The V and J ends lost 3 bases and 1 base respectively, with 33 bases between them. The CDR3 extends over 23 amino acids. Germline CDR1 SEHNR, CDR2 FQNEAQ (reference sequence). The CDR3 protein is CASSFYAAFPPTSPDWNTGELFF. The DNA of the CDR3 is TGTGCCAGCAGCTTTTACGCCGCTTTTCCCCCAACATCCCCCGACTGGAACACCGGGGAGCTGTTTTTT. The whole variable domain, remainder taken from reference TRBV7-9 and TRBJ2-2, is DTGVSQNPRHKITKRGQNVTFRCDPISEHNRLYWYRQTLGQGPEFLTYFQNEAQLEKSRLLSDRFSAERPKGSFSTLEIQRTEQGDSAMYLCASSFYAAFPPTSPDWNTGELFFGEGSRLTVL.

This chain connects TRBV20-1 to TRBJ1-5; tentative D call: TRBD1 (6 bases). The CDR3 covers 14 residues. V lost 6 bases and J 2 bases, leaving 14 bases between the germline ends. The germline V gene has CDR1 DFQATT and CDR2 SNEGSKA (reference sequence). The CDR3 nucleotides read TGCAGTGCGCCAGACAGGTGGGGCAATCAGCCCCAGCATTTT. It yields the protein CSAPDRWGNQPQHF.

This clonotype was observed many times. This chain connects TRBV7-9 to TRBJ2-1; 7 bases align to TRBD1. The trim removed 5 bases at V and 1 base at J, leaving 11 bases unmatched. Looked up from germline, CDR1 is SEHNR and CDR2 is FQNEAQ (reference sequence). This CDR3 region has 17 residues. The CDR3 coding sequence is TGTGCCAGCAGCAGGGACAGCTTTCCTCTATCCTACAATGAGCAGTTCTTC. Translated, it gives CASSRDSFPLSYNEQFF.

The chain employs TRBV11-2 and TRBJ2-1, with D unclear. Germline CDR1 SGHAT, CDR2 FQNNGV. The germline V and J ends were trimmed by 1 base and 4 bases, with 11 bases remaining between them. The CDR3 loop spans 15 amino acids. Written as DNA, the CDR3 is TGTGCCAGCAGCTTAGGGCGATTTACTTACAATGAGCAGTTCTTC. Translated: CASSLGRFTYNEQFF.

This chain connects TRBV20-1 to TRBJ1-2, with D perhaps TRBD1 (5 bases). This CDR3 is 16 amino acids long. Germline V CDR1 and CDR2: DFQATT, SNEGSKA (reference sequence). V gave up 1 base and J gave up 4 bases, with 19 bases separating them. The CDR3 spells CSARGLRASFPYGYTF. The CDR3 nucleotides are TGCAGTGCTAGAGGGCTCAGGGCTAGCTTCCCCTATGGCTACACCTTC.

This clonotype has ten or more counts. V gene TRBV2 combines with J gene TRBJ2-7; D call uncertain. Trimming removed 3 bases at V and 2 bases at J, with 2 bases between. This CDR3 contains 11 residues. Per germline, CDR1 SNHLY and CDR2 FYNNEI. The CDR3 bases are TGTGCCAGCAGTGAGGCCTACGAGCAGTACTTC. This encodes CASSEAYEQYF.

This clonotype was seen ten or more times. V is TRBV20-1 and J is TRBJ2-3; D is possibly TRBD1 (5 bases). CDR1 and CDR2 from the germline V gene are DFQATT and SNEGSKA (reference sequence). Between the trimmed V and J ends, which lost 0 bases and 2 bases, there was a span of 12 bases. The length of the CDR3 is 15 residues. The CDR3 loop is CSARDLQGLTDTQYF. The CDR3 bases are TGCAGTGCTAGAGATCTCCAGGGCCTCACAGATACGCAGTATTTT.

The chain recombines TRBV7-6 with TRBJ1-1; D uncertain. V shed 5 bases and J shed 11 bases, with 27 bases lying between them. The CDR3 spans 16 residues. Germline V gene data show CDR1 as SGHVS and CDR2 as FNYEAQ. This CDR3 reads CASSRETPLRAVLAFF. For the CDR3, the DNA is TGTGCCAGCAGCCGTGAGACCCCTCTACGAGCAGTACTTGCTTTCTTT.

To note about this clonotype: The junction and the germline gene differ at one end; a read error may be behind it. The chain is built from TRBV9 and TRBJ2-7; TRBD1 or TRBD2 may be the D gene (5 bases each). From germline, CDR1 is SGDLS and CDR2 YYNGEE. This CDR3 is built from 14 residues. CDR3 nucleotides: TGTGCCAGCAGCGCGGCGGCTGGGGGTTCAGATACGCACTTC. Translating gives CASSAAAGGSDTHF. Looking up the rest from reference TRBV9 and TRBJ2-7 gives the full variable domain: DSGVTQTPKHLITATGQRVTLRCSPRSGDLSVYWYQQSLDQGLQFLIQYYNGEERAKGNILERFSAQQFPDLHSELNLSSLELGDSALYFCASSAAAGGSDTHFGPGTRLTVT.

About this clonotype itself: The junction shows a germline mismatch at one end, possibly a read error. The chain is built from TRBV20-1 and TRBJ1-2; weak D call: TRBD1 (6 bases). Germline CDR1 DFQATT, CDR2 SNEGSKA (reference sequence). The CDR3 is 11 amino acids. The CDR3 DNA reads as TGCAGTGCTAGTGGGCTAGATGGGGGCTCCTTC. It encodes CSASGLDGGSF.

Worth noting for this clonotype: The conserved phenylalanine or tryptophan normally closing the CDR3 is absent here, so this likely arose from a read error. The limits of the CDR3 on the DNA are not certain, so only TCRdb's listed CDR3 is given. The CDR3 region is CASSLEGRRRNS. The rearrangement links TRBV7-2 to TRBJ2-5; TRBD1 reflects the table's D call only, with no check against the DNA. With termini counted, the CDR3 has 12 amino acids. Germline CDR1 is SGHTA and CDR2 is FQGNSA.

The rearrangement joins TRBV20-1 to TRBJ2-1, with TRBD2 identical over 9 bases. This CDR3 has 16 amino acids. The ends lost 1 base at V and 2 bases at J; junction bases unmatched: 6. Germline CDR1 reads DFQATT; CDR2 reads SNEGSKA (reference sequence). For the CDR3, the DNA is TGCAGTGCTAGAGGCGGGGGGGCCCGACCCTACAATGAGCAGTTCTTC. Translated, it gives CSARGGGARPYNEQFF.

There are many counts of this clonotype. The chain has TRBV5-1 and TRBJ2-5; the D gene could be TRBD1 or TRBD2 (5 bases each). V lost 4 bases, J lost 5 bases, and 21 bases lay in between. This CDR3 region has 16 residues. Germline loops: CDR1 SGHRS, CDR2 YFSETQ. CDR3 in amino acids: CASSHDAGTGRETQYF. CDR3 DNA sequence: TGCGCCAGCAGCCATGATGCCGGGACGGGACGGGAGACCCAGTACTTC.

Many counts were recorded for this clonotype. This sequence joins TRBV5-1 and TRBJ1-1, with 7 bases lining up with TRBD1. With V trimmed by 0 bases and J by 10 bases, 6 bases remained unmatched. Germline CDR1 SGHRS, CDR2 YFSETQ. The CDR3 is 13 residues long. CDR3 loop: CASSLDRGWGAFF. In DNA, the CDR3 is TGCGCCAGCAGCTTGGACAGGGGATGGGGAGCTTTCTTT. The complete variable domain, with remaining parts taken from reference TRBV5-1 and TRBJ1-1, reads KAGVTQTPRYLIKTRGQQVTLSCSPISGHRSVSWYQQTPGQGLQFLFEYFSETQRNKGNFPGRFSGRQFSNSRSEMNVSTLELGDSALYLCASSLDRGWGAFFGQGTRLTVV.